A selection of T cell receptor beta chains follows, all from one sample in a study of technical replicates of blood from a handful of donors. Clones were sequenced by immunoSEQ multiplex PCR, and TCRdb holds only the in-frame ones, with some missing. The sample consists of 72,000 or so clones, around 95% of them appearing once. Sequenced sample: T cells isolated from PBMCs. The receptor source for this set is a human donor in good health. Both conserved end residues are part of each CDR3. A D gene is named only where the DNA matches it firmly. For some rows the clone size is stated as once, few or many, or as a class when expanded; others skip it.

j_call,v_call,clone_size,d_call,cdr3_aa,cdr3_nt
TRBJ1-2,TRBV28,.,.,CASSQGLPRDGYTF,TGTGCCAGCAGTCAGGGACTCCCCCGGGATGGCTACACCTTC
TRBJ2-7,TRBV21-1,few,.,CASLQGSGVPDEQYF,TGTGCCAGCCTCCAGGGATCGGGGGTACCAGACGAGCAGTACTTC
TRBJ2-3,TRBV25-1,once,.,CASSEQGLSGTDTQYF,TGTGCCAGCAGTGAACAGGGGCTTTCCGGCACAGATACGCAGTATTTT
TRBJ2-3,TRBV4-3,.,.,CASSQEYPRLTDTQYF,TGCGCCAGCAGCCAAGAATACCCAAGACTAACAGATACGCAGTATTTT
TRBJ1-1,TRBV18,.,.,CASSLGGDGNTEAFF,TGTGCCAGCTCACTGGGAGGGGACGGCAACACTGAAGCTTTCTTT
TRBJ1-3,TRBV9,.,TRBD1,CASSPQRQGIGIYF,TGTGCCAGCAGCCCTCAGAGACAGGGGATAGGTATATATTTT
TRBJ2-2,TRBV14,.,TRBD2,CASSQLAGTGELFF,TGTGCCAGCAGCCAACTAGCGGGGACCGGGGAGCTGTTTTTT
TRBJ2-3,TRBV5-1,.,TRBD2,CASSKRTSSTDTQYF,TGCGCCAGCAGCAAAAGGACTAGTTCAACAGATACGCAGTATTTT
TRBJ2-7,TRBV6-1,.,.,CASLSAMVPYEQYF,TGTGCCAGCCTGAGCGCCATGGTACCCTACGAGCAGTACTTC
TRBJ1-3,TRBV5-1,.,.,CASSLAGSGNTIYF,TGCGCCAGCAGCTTGGCAGGATCAGGAAACACCATATATTTT
TRBJ2-2,TRBV2,.,TRBD2,CASSESKRETPGELFF,TGTGCCAGCAGTGAATCCAAGCGGGAGACACCCGGGGAGCTGTTTTTT
TRBJ2-3,TRBV11-2,.,.,CASSTLLGTDTQYF,TGTGCCAGCAGCACTCTTTTGGGCACAGATACGCAGTATTTT
TRBJ1-2,TRBV7-9,once,TRBD1,CASSLGQELEGYTF,TGTGCCAGCAGCCTAGGACAGGAATTAGAGGGCTACACCTTC
TRBJ2-7,TRBV2,few,.,CASSEALGTIYEQYF,TGTGCCAGCAGTGAAGCGCTGGGCACAATCTACGAGCAGTACTTC
TRBJ2-7,TRBV5-1,.,TRBD1,CASSLDREIYEQYF,TGCGCCAGCAGCTTAGACAGGGAAATCTACGAGCAGTACTTC
TRBJ1-5,TRBV4-3,.,.,CASSQNGGGGSNQPQHF,TGCGCCAGCAGCCAAAACGGGGGTGGGGGGAGCAATCAGCCCCAGCATTTT
TRBJ2-1,TRBV7-2,once,TRBD2,CASSLSTSYEQFF,TGTGCCAGCAGCTTATCGACTAGCTATGAGCAGTTCTTC
TRBJ2-7,TRBV11-2,.,TRBD2,CASSLDLLAGGSYEQYF,TGTGCCAGCAGCTTAGACCTACTAGCGGGAGGCTCCTACGAGCAGTACTTC
TRBJ2-7,TRBV27,.,.,CASSPTRANFYEQYF,TGTGCCAGCAGTCCCACCAGGGCAAACTTCTACGAGCAGTACTTC
TRBJ1-2,TRBV7-2,.,TRBD1,CASSPWTGGYGYTF,TGTGCCAGCAGCCCCTGGACAGGGGGTTATGGCTACACCTTC
TRBJ2-1,TRBV28,.,TRBD1,CASSPQGAIYHEQFF,TGTGCCAGCAGTCCCCAGGGGGCTATCTATCATGAGCAGTTCTTC
TRBJ2-3,TRBV6-1,.,TRBD2,CASSDMGEGLIDTQYF,TGTGCCAGCAGTGATATGGGGGAGGGCCTTATAGATACGCAGTATTTT
TRBJ1-4,TRBV4-3,.,.,CASSQDPGQNEKLFF,TGCGCCAGCAGCCAAGATCCGGGACAAAATGAAAAACTGTTTTTT
TRBJ1-4,TRBV29-1,.,.,CSVGLSTNEKLFF,TGCAGCGTGGGACTCTCAACTAATGAAAAACTGTTTTTT
TRBJ2-1,TRBV7-9,.,.,CASTLTFARHNEQFF,TGTGCCAGCACATTGACCTTTGCGCGGCACAATGAGCAGTTCTTC
TRBJ1-1,TRBV6-5,.,.,CATRVSTEAFF,TGTGCCACCCGAGTGAGCACTGAAGCTTTCTTT
TRBJ2-1,TRBV28,.,.,CASSLGQKGREQFF,TGTGCCAGCAGTCTAGGACAGAAGGGGCGGGAGCAGTTCTTC
TRBJ2-2,TRBV15,.,TRBD1,CATSRDRGPLRELFF,TGTGCCACCAGCAGGGACAGGGGCCCTCTCAGGGAGCTGTTTTTT
TRBJ2-7,TRBV7-9,.,.,CASSFVTATNYEQYF,TGTGCCAGCAGTTTTGTGACAGCCACCAACTACGAGCAGTACTTC
TRBJ1-2,TRBV9,.,.,CASSSRQVYGYTF,TGTGCCAGCAGCTCTCGACAGGTCTATGGCTACACCTTC
TRBJ2-7,TRBV10-1,.,TRBD1,CASSGAKQGPYEQYF,TGCGCCAGCAGCGGAGCAAAACAGGGGCCCTACGAGCAGTACTTC
TRBJ2-7,TRBV19,.,.,CASSNGQLSYEQYF,TGTGCCAGTAGTAACGGACAGCTCTCCTACGAGCAGTACTTC